These 10 T cell receptor beta chains were all obtained from the same sample, sequenced in a study of blood T cell repertoires in COVID-19. Only in-frame clones appear in the TCRdb table, and some are missing; sequencing was by immunoSEQ multiplex PCR. This table has roughly 26,000 clones, about 91% appearing once. The sample consisted of peripheral blood. All receptors derive from a man in his 70s with acute or convalescent COVID-19.

This clone has just one count. This rearrangement joins TRBV19 to TRBJ1-5, with D unresolved. This CDR3 is 15 amino acids long. Germline loops: CDR1 LNHDA, CDR2 SQIVND (reference sequence). Deletions cut 1 base from V and 5 bases from J, with 12 bases between. CDR3 sequence: CASSIVWQMDQPQHF. CDR3 coding DNA: TGTGCCAGTAGTATAGTTTGGCAGATGGATCAGCCCCAGCATTTT.

This clone was detected only a few times. J is TRBJ1-5 and V is TRBV19, with D possibly TRBD1 on 6 matching bases. Trimming removed 2 bases from V and 6 bases from J, with 8 bases in between. Germline loops: CDR1 LNHDA, CDR2 SQIVND (reference sequence). The CDR3 contains 13 residues. The CDR3: CASSIPGAQPQHF. The DNA of the CDR3 is TGTGCCAGTAGTATACCAGGGGCTCAGCCCCAGCATTTT.

This CDR3 reads CASSTRGQGSEKLFF. In DNA form, the CDR3 reads TGTGCCAGTAGTACTAGGGGACAGGGGAGTGAAAAACTGTTTTTT. The chain joins TRBV19 to TRBJ1-4; 10 positions agree with TRBD1. Trimming took 4 bases from V and 7 from J; bases not matched to a gene: 6. The germline V gene has CDR1 LNHDA and CDR2 SQIVND (reference sequence). The CDR3 is 15 residues long.

The chain joins TRBV18 to TRBJ1-3; D might be TRBD1 (5 bases). Trimming took off 3 bases at V and 0 bases at J, with 6 bases between the two ends. Germline CDR1 reads KGHSH; CDR2 reads LQKENI. This CDR3 is built from 14 residues. CDR3 residues: CASSPTDSGNTIYF. CDR3 DNA: TGTGCCAGCTCACCGACAGACTCTGGAAACACCATATATTTT.

The chain links TRBV7-3 to TRBJ2-5; possibly TRBD1 for D (6 bases). Trimming shortened V by 5 bases and J by 3 bases, and 13 bases separated the two germline ends. In germline, CDR1 is SGHTA, CDR2 FQGTGA. The CDR3 has 14 amino acids. CDR3 loop: CASSPQGIEETQYF. In DNA, the CDR3 is TGTGCCAGCAGCCCCCAGGGGATCGAAGAGACCCAGTACTTC.

J is TRBJ1-1 and V is TRBV28; perhaps TRBD1 as D (5 bases). The V gene's germline CDR1 is MDHEN and CDR2 SYDVKM. The V end was cut by 6 bases, the J end by 5 bases, with 16 bases between. CDR3 length: 14 amino acids. The CDR3 protein is CASRLGARRTEAFF. CDR3 bases: TGTGCCAGCAGGCTAGGGGCCAGAAGGACTGAAGCTTTCTTT.

This sequence joins TRBV7-2 and TRBJ2-2; D might be TRBD2 (7 bases). The germline V and J ends were trimmed by 2 bases and 5 bases, with 15 bases remaining between them. The CDR3 contains 16 residues. Germline loops: CDR1 SGHTA, CDR2 FQGNSA. CDR3 nucleotide sequence: TGTGCCAGCAGCTTATCGGGGGGCGCTGGAACCGGGGAGCTGTTTTTT. Translating it yields CASSLSGGAGTGELFF. Full variable domain (outside the CDR3, taken from reference TRBV7-2 and TRBJ2-2): GAGVSQSPSNKVTEKGKDVELRCDPISGHTALYWYRQSLGQGLEFLIYFQGNSAPDKSGLPSDRFSAERTGGSVSTLTIQRTQQEDSAVYLCASSLSGGAGTGELFFGEGSRLTVL.

This rearrangement joins TRBV6-1 to TRBJ1-1; D is possibly TRBD1 (5 bases). CDR1 is MNHNS, CDR2 SASEGT, per germline. The CDR3 extends over 14 amino acids. The V gene lost 1 base and the J gene lost 5 bases, with 11 bases spanning the gap. CDR3 nucleotide sequence: TGTGCCAGCAGTGAAGTAGGCAGGGAAACTGAAGCTTTCTTT. The encoded protein is CASSEVGRETEAFF.

The chain joins TRBV4-2 to TRBJ1-5; D not certain. The germline gives CDR1 LGHNA, CDR2 YNFKEQ. V dropped 1 base and J dropped 0 bases, with 4 bases sitting between them. CDR3 length: 14 residues. CDR3 nucleotides: TGTGCCAGCAGCCAAGCACATAGCAATCAGCCCCAGCATTTT. As protein: CASSQAHSNQPQHF.

The count of this clone is one. The CDR3 loop is CASSFPAEDNQPQHF. The CDR3 bases are TGTGCCAGCAGTTTTCCCGCTGAGGACAATCAGCCCCAGCATTTT. The V call is TRBV28, the J call TRBJ1-5; D is ambiguous. Germline CDR1 MDHEN, CDR2 SYDVKM. The CDR3 runs to 15 residues. The ends were cut back, 3 bases at V and 3 bases at J, with 12 bases in the middle.